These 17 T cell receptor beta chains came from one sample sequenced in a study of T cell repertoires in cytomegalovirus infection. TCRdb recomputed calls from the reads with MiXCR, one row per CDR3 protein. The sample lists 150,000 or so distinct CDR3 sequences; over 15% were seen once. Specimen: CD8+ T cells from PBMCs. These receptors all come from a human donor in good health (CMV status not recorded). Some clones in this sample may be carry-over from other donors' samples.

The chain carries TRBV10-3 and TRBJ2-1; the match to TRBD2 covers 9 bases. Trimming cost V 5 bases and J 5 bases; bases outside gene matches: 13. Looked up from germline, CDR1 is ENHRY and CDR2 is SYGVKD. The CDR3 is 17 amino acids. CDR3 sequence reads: CAISSSIPGLADNEQFF. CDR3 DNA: TGTGCCATCAGTAGCTCGATTCCGGGACTAGCTGACAATGAGCAGTTCTTC.

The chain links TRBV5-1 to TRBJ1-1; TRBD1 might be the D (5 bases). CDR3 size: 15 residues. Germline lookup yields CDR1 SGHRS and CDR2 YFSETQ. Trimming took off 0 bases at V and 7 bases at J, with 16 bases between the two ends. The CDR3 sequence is CASSLGGRVQDEAFF. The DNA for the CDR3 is TGCGCCAGCAGCTTGGGGGGCAGGGTCCAAGATGAAGCTTTCTTT.

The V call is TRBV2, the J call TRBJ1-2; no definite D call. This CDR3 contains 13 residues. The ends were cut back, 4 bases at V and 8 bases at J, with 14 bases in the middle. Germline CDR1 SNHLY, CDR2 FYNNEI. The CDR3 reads CASSGRVSWGYTF. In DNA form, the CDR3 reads TGTGCCAGCAGTGGAAGGGTTTCCTGGGGCTACACCTTC.

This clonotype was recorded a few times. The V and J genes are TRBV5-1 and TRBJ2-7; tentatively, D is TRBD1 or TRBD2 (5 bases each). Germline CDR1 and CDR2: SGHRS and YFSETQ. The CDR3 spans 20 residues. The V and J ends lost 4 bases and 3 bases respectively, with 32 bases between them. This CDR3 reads CASSREGPDEVEPNFYEQYF. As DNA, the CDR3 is TGCGCCAGCAGCAGAGAGGGACCTGACGAGGTAGAGCCCAATTTCTACGAGCAGTACTTC. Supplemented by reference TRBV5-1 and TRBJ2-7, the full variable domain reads KAGVTQTPRYLIKTRGQQVTLSCSPISGHRSVSWYQQTPGQGLQFLFEYFSETQRNKGNFPGRFSGRQFSNSRSEMNVSTLELGDSALYLCASSREGPDEVEPNFYEQYFGPGTRLTVT.

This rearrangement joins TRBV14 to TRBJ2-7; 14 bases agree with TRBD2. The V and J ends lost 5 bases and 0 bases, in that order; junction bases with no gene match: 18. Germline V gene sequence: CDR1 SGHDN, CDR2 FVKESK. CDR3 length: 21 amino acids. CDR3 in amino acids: CASSDSPGGRTSGRPSYEQYF. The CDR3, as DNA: TGTGCCAGCAGCGATTCCCCCGGGGGTAGGACTAGCGGGAGGCCCTCCTACGAGCAGTACTTC.

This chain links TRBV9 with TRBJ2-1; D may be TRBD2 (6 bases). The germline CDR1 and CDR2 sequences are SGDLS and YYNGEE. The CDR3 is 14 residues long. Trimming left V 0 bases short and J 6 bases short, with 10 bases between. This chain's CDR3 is CASSVAASANEQFF. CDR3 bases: TGTGCCAGCAGCGTAGCCGCTAGCGCCAATGAGCAGTTCTTC.

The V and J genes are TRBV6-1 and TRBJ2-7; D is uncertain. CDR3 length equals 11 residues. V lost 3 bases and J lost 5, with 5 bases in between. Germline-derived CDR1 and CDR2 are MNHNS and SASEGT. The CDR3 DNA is TGTGCCAGCAGTGAGGGCGACGAGCAGTACTTC. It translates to CASSEGDEQYF.

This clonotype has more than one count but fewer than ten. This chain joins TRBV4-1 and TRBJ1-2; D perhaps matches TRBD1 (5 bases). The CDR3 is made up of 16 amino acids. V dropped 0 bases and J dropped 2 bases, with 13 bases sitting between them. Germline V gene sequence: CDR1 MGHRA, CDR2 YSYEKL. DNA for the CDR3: TGCGCCAGCAGCCAAGAAGATGGAACAGGCAACTATGGCTACACCTTC. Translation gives CASSQEDGTGNYGYTF.

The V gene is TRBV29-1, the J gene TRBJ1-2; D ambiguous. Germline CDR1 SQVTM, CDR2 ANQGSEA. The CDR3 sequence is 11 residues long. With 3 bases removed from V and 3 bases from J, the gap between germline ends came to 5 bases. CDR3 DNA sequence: TGCAGCGTTGAGTTGCACTATGGCTACACCTTC. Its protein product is CSVELHYGYTF.

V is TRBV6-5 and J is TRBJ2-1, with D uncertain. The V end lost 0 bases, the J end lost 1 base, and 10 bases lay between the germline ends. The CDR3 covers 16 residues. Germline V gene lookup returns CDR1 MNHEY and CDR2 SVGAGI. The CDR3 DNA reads TGTGCCAGCAGTTACTCGCTCCGGGTTTCCTACAATGAGCAGTTCTTC. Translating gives CASSYSLRVSYNEQFF.

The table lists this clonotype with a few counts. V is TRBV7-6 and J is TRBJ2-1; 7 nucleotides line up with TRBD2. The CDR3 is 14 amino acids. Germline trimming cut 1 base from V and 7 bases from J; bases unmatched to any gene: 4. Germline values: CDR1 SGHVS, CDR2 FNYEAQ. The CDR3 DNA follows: TGTGCCAGCAGCTTAGTTCCAGCGGGGAATGAGCAGTTCTTC. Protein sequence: CASSLVPAGNEQFF.

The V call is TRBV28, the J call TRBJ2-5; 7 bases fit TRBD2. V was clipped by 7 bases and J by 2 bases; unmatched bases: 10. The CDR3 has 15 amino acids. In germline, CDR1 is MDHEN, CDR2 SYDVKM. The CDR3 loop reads CASTSGRETQETQYF. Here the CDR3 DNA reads TGTGCCAGCACCTCGGGGAGGGAGACACAAGAGACCCAGTACTTC.

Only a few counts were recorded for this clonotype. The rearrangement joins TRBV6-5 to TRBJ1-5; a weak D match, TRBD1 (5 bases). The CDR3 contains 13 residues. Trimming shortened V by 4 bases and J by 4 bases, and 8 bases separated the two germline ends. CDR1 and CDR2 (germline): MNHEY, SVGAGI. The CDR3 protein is CASSFQGNQPQHF. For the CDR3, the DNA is TGTGCCAGCAGTTTTCAGGGTAATCAGCCCCAGCATTTT.

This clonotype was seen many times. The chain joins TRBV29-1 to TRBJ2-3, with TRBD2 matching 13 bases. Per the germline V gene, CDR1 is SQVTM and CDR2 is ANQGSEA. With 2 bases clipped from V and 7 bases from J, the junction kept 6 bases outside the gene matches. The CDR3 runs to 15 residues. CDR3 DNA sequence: TGCAGCGTTGAAACGACTAGCGGGAGGACCAATACGCAGTATTTT. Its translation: CSVETTSGRTNTQYF.

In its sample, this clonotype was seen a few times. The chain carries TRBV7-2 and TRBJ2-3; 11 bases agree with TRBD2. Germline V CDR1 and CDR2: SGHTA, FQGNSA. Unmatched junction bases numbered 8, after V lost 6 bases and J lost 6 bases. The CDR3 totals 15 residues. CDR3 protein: CASRRTSGGSDTQYF. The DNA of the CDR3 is TGTGCCAGCAGACGCACTAGCGGGGGTAGCGATACGCAGTATTTT.

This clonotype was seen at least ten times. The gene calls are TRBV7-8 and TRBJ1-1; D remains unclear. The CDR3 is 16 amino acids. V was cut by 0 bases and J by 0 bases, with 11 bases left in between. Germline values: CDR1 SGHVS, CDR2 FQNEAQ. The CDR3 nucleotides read TGTGCCAGCAGCTTAGCCTGGAATAGGGTGAACACTGAAGCTTTCTTT. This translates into CASSLAWNRVNTEAFF.

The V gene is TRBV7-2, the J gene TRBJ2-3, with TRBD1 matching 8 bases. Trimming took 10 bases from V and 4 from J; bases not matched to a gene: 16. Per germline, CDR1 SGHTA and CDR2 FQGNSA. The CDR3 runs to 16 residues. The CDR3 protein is CATERHRTGIPDTQYF. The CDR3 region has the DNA TGTGCCACCGAGCGCCATCGGACAGGGATCCCAGATACGCAGTATTTT.